The 26 T cell receptor beta chains below come from one sample, sequenced in a study of CD8 T cells in ankylosing spondylitis. TCRdb re-called the 5' RACE reads through MiXCR, storing one row per CDR3 protein. The table shows roughly 240,000 distinct CDR3 sequences, with 30% to 40% occurring only once. Sequenced input: blood, either unsorted or a sorted T cell fraction (not recorded which). Every receptor here comes from a male donor with ankylosing spondylitis or in good health (not recorded which).

This clonotype was seen many times. This chain links TRBV29-1 with TRBJ1-2, with 9 positions matching TRBD1. The CDR3 spans 11 residues. V lost 8 bases, J lost 8 bases, and 6 bases stayed unmatched. The germline V gene has CDR1 SQVTM and CDR2 ANQGSEA. The CDR3 nucleotides are TGCAGCTTACAGGGGGCGAGGGGCTACACCTTC. Residues: CSLQGARGYTF.

The chain has TRBV5-1 and TRBJ1-1, with D possibly TRBD1 on 5 matching bases. CDR3 length equals 14 residues. Germline values: CDR1 SGHRS, CDR2 YFSETQ. Trimming cost V 0 bases and J 9 bases, with 15 bases left between them. The CDR3: CASSLDTGPQKAFF. Written as DNA, the CDR3 is TGCGCCAGCAGCTTGGACACAGGCCCACAGAAAGCTTTCTTT.

The chain carries TRBV20-1 and TRBJ1-1, with D tentatively TRBD1 (6 bases). The CDR3 consists of 12 residues. Germline V gene sequence: CDR1 DFQATT, CDR2 SNEGSKA (reference sequence). The germline V and J ends were trimmed by 6 bases and 5 bases, with 13 bases remaining between them. The CDR3 DNA reads as TGCAGTGCCTGGCAGGGGAAGACTGAAGCTTTCTTT. Protein product: CSAWQGKTEAFF.

The DNA for the CDR3 is TGCGCCAGCAGGGACCTCAGGGCCTGGGGCACAGATACGCAGTATTTT. Encoded protein: CASRDLRAWGTDTQYF. The chain couples TRBV10-2 to TRBJ2-3, with a weak D call TRBD1 (5 bases). CDR3 length: 16 residues. Trimming took off 6 bases at V and 1 base at J, with 17 bases between the two ends. Germline lookup yields CDR1 WSHSY and CDR2 SAAADI.

This chain uses TRBV12-3 or TRBV12-4 with TRBJ1-5; a possible D gene is TRBD1 (6 bases). This CDR3 has 16 amino acids. V dropped 6 bases and J dropped 2 bases, with 17 bases sitting between them. CDR3 protein: CASSIPRGEGNQPQHF. Written as DNA, the CDR3 is TGTGCCAGCAGCATCCCAAGGGGGGAAGGCAATCAGCCCCAGCATTTT.

Details on this clonotype: A junction end diverges from the germline sequence, so it may reflect a read error. The DNA for the CDR3 is TGTGCCAGCAGTGGGGATCAGGGTAGGGTCTTC. Protein sequence: CASSGDQGRVF. The rearrangement joins TRBV6-1 to TRBJ2-1, with TRBD1 as a possible D gene (5 bases). CDR3 length: 11 amino acids. The germline gives CDR1 MNHNS, CDR2 SASEGT.

DNA for the CDR3: TGCAGTGCTAGAGGGGTCGTCAGGGTTGAAGCTTTCTTT. It is translated as CSARGVVRVEAFF. The chain carries TRBV20-1 and TRBJ1-1; perhaps TRBD1 as D (5 bases). Germline V lookup: CDR1 DFQATT, CDR2 SNEGSKA (reference sequence). The length of the CDR3 is 13 residues. V was shortened by 1 base and J by 7 bases, with 13 bases between the two germline ends.

This clonotype was picked up many times. The chain recombines TRBV29-1 with TRBJ2-3; 7 bases are shared with TRBD1. Germline trimming cut 2 bases from V and 4 bases from J; bases unmatched to any gene: 9. CDR1 and CDR2 (germline): SQVTM, ANQGSEA. This CDR3 region has 15 residues. The CDR3 loop is CSVENGQASPDTQYF. CDR3 in DNA: TGCAGCGTTGAAAATGGACAGGCCAGCCCAGATACGCAGTATTTT.

This clonotype came up a few times. The chain carries TRBV20-1 and TRBJ1-5; D is uncertain. Germline V gives CDR1 DFQATT, CDR2 SNEGSKA (reference sequence). The CDR3 contains 15 residues. V was clipped by 2 bases and J by 9 bases, with 20 bases between them. This chain's CDR3 is CSARSGRGLVSPQHF. The CDR3 coding sequence is TGCAGTGCTAGATCGGGCCGGGGTCTTGTCTCGCCCCAGCATTTT.

The chain is built from TRBV3-1 and TRBJ2-7; D gene unclear. The V end lost 2 bases, the J end lost 9 bases, and 11 bases lay between the germline ends. Germline V gene sequence: CDR1 LGHDT, CDR2 YNNKEL (reference sequence). This CDR3 spans 12 amino acids. As DNA, the CDR3 is TGTGCCAGCAGCCAAACTCCCGTCTGGCAGTACTTC. Its translation: CASSQTPVWQYF.

V and J are TRBV7-2 and TRBJ2-7; 7 bases are shared with TRBD2. CDR1 and CDR2 (germline): SGHTA, FQGNSA. The CDR3 spans 13 residues. V trimming: 5 bases; J trimming: 5 bases; junction bases outside the gene matches: 6. The CDR3 loop reads CASSRSGRDEQYF. The CDR3 DNA is TGTGCCAGCAGCCGGTCTGGGAGGGACGAGCAGTACTTC.

This clonotype has a handful of counts. The chain employs TRBV5-1 and TRBJ1-2, with D unclear. The CDR3 is 14 amino acids. Germline V gene lookup returns CDR1 SGHRS and CDR2 YFSETQ. V gave up 0 bases and J gave up 7 bases, with 13 bases separating them. DNA for the CDR3: TGCGCCAGCAGCTTGGAGTTGGCTTATGGTGGCTACACCTTC. The encoded protein is CASSLELAYGGYTF.

The V call is TRBV28, the J call TRBJ2-7; D is possibly TRBD2 (6 bases). Per the germline V gene, CDR1 is MDHEN and CDR2 is SYDVKM. Trimming removed 2 bases at V and 7 bases at J, with 18 bases between. The CDR3 totals 15 residues. The CDR3 reads CASSLGMAGPGEQYF. Written as DNA, the CDR3 is TGTGCCAGCAGTTTAGGCATGGCGGGGCCGGGAGAGCAGTACTTC. Drawing the rest from reference TRBV28 and TRBJ2-7, the complete variable domain is DVKVTQSSRYLVKRTGEKVFLECVQDMDHENMFWYRQDPGLGLRLIYFSYDVKMKEKGDIPEGYSVSREKKERFSLILESASTNQTSMYLCASSLGMAGPGEQYFGPGTRLTVT.

This clonotype was picked up a small number of times. The V call is TRBV12-3 or TRBV12-4, the J call TRBJ2-5; TRBD2 matches 9 bases. The CDR3 loop spans 15 amino acids. With V trimmed by 6 bases and J by 5 bases, 10 bases remained unmatched. The CDR3 is CASRALAGEGETQYF. CDR3 bases: TGTGCCAGCAGAGCCTTAGCGGGGGAGGGGGAGACCCAGTACTTC.

The CDR3 nucleotides read TGCGCCAGCAGCCAAGATGCGGTGAACTACGAGCAGTACTTC. Amino acid sequence: CASSQDAVNYEQYF. V usage is TRBV4-1 and J usage is TRBJ2-7; D unclear. V was shortened by 0 bases and J by 3 bases, with 9 bases between the two germline ends. CDR3 length: 14 residues. The germline gives CDR1 MGHRA, CDR2 YSYEKL.

This clonotype occurred a few times. V and J are TRBV9 and TRBJ1-6; TRBD1 matches 8 bases. V shed 6 bases, J shed 10 bases, and the junction held 9 bases outside the gene matches. There are 14 residues in the CDR3. The germline CDR1 and CDR2 sequences are SGDLS and YYNGEE. The chain's CDR3 is CASTTGTGRSPLHF. The CDR3 nucleotides read TGTGCCAGCACCACCGGGACAGGAAGATCACCCCTCCACTTT.

The CDR3, as DNA: TGCAGTGCCCCAGCCGGGGAGGAGCTAGATACGCAGTATTTT. It translates to CSAPAGEELDTQYF. This rearrangement joins TRBV20-1 to TRBJ2-3; weak D call: TRBD2 (6 bases). Per the germline V gene, CDR1 is DFQATT and CDR2 is SNEGSKA (reference sequence). The CDR3 is 14 residues long. Trimming cost V 6 bases and J 5 bases, with 18 bases left between them.

The V gene is TRBV6-5, the J gene TRBJ2-5; 8 bases agree with TRBD1. The ends lost 1 base at V and 6 bases at J; junction bases unmatched: 7. In germline, CDR1 is MNHEY, CDR2 SVGAGI. The CDR3 has 15 residues. This chain's CDR3 is CASSYYGQGPKTQYF. CDR3 sequence (DNA): TGTGCCAGCAGTTACTACGGACAGGGTCCGAAGACCCAGTACTTC.

This chain uses TRBV5-6 with TRBJ2-7, with D possibly being TRBD1 or TRBD2 (5 bases each). CDR3 length: 16 amino acids. The germline gives CDR1 SGHDT, CDR2 YYEEEE. Trimming removed 5 bases at V and 0 bases at J, with 18 bases between. CDR3 sequence (DNA): TGTGCCAGCAGGGGGGAAAGGGACGGTCTCTCCTACGAGCAGTACTTC. Translating gives CASRGERDGLSYEQYF.

CDR3 nucleotides: TGTGCCAGCAGCTGGGGACAGAGCAATCAGCCCCAGCATTTT. Protein sequence: CASSWGQSNQPQHF. The chain employs TRBV5-8 and TRBJ1-5; 7 nucleotides match TRBD1. V gave up 3 bases and J gave up 1 base; unmatched junction bases: 1. Per the germline V gene, CDR1 is SGHTS and CDR2 is YDEGEE. The CDR3 length is 14 residues.

This chain joins TRBV20-1 and TRBJ1-2; D gene unclear. Germline assignment: CDR1 DFQATT and CDR2 SNEGSKA (reference sequence). The V gene lost 3 bases and the J gene lost 7 bases, with 9 bases spanning the gap. The CDR3 consists of 11 residues. The DNA of the CDR3 is TGCAGTGCTAGTGTAGGGAGTGGCTACACCTTC. Protein: CSASVGSGYTF.

J is TRBJ1-1 and V is TRBV10-3, with 7 nucleotides matching TRBD1. CDR3 size: 14 residues. From germline, CDR1 is ENHRY and CDR2 SYGVKD. J lost 1 base, V lost 6 bases, and 5 bases had no gene match. The CDR3 sequence is CAISLGQPNTEAFF. The CDR3 DNA reads as TGTGCCATCAGCCTGGGACAGCCGAACACTGAAGCTTTCTTT.

The J gene is TRBJ2-7, the V gene TRBV27; a weak D match, TRBD1 (6 bases). The CDR3 is made up of 15 amino acids. The germline V gene has CDR1 MNHEY and CDR2 SMNVEV (reference sequence). V was pared by 6 bases and J by 3 bases, with 18 bases between. Here the CDR3 reads CASSLNSDRYYEQYF. CDR3 coding DNA: TGTGCCAGCAGCCTAAACTCGGACAGATACTACGAGCAGTACTTC.

This clonotype was counted a few times. The V call is TRBV15, the J call TRBJ1-2, with 7 bases aligning to TRBD1. V trimming: 4 bases; J trimming: 5 bases; junction bases outside the gene matches: 10. This CDR3 comprises 15 residues. The germline gives CDR1 LNHNV, CDR2 YYDKDF (reference sequence). The CDR3 DNA is TGTGCCACCAGCATGCGGGACAGCTATCCTTATGGCTACACCTTC. Protein: CATSMRDSYPYGYTF.

This clonotype was found a few times. The genes are TRBV20-1 and TRBJ2-7, with D possibly being TRBD1 or TRBD2 (5 bases each). Germline CDR1 and CDR2: DFQATT and SNEGSKA (reference sequence). V shed 1 base and J shed 1 base, with 17 bases lying between them. This CDR3 region has 16 residues. Here the CDR3 DNA reads TGCAGTGCTAGAGCGCCGGGACCGCACCATTCCTACGAGCAGTACTTC. Translated: CSARAPGPHHSYEQYF.

This clonotype has a handful of counts. V is TRBV12-3 or TRBV12-4 and J is TRBJ1-5, with D perhaps matching TRBD1 (6 bases). This CDR3 is built from 14 residues. V was pared by 6 bases and J by 7 bases, with 16 bases between. CDR3 region: CASSQLTGSQPQHF. In DNA, the CDR3 is TGTGCCAGCAGCCAACTCACAGGGTCACAGCCCCAGCATTTT.